This T cell receptor beta chain was observed in a study of T cells after yellow fever vaccination. Whole-study results and caveats: Abundant clonotypes from the bulk population could have been carried over as contaminants into FACS-sorted repertoires. When the response was secondary, it was weaker but reached its peak faster, day 5 versus 15. Clonotypes appearing in both CD4 and CD8 compartments existed, and their share was small.

With regard to this clonotype: Its antigen remains unidentified.

This CDR3 contains 15 residues. The TCR cDNA carried a universal primer site and UMIs from 5'RACE template switching. TCRdb re-called the 5' RACE reads through MiXCR, storing one row per CDR3 protein. The sample includes fewer than 350,000 distinct CDR3 sequences, approximately 4.5% of them seen just once. This material consisted of PBMCs, taken 15 days after the yellow fever booster vaccination. The receptor comes from a man between 18 and 29 years old who received the YFV17D yellow fever vaccine. The chain carries TRBV21-1 and TRBJ2-5; the table's D gene call, TRBD1, was not cross checked with the DNA. TRBV21-1 is designated a pseudogene. CDR3 in amino acids: CASRPRDRTGETQYF. The CDR3 DNA reads as TGTGCCAGCAGGCCTCGGGACAGGACGGGAGAGACCCAGTACTTC.